Following are 31 T cell receptor beta chains from one sample sequenced in a study of T cells after yellow fever vaccination. MiXCR, run by TCRdb on the 5' RACE reads, gives a single entry per CDR3 protein. The table records 450,000 to 600,000 distinct CDR3 sequences, about 13% of them present only once. The input for sequencing was PBMCs, taken on the day of the yellow fever booster vaccination. These receptor sequences come from a man in his thirties or forties who received the YFV17D yellow fever vaccine.

This clonotype was seen more than once but under ten times. The rearrangement joins TRBV5-6 to TRBJ1-6; perhaps TRBD1 as D (6 bases). Germline-derived CDR1 and CDR2 are SGHDT and YYEEEE. The germline V and J ends were trimmed by 2 bases and 9 bases, with 18 bases remaining between them. The CDR3 consists of 16 residues. The CDR3 protein is CASSFFTRDTFSPLHF. CDR3 in DNA: TGTGCCAGCAGCTTTTTCACCCGGGACACTTTTTCACCCCTCCACTTT.

The V call is TRBV10-3, the J call TRBJ1-5, with D perhaps matching TRBD1 (5 bases). The germline gives CDR1 ENHRY, CDR2 SYGVKD. Trimming shortened V by 11 bases and J by 10 bases, and 18 bases separated the two germline ends. The CDR3 totals 12 residues. The CDR3 sequence: CASHQGKGPQHF. Written as DNA, the CDR3 is TGTGCCTCTCATCAGGGCAAAGGTCCCCAGCATTTT.

In this sample, this clonotype turned up a few times. The genes are TRBV14 and TRBJ1-3, with D unresolved. Trimming removed 3 bases at V and 3 bases at J, with 0 bases between. The germline gives CDR1 SGHDN, CDR2 FVKESK. The CDR3 length is 11 residues. For the CDR3, the DNA is TGTGCCAGCAGCCATGGAAACACCATATATTTT. Translated: CASSHGNTIYF.

CDR3 DNA: TGTGCCAGCAGTCTCCTCGCAGGTCTGGAATCCGAGCAGTACTTC. This encodes CASSLLAGLESEQYF. This chain links TRBV27 with TRBJ2-7; D call uncertain. Trimming stripped 5 bases from V and 6 bases from J, with 20 bases between. The CDR3 sequence is 15 residues long. CDR1 and CDR2 from the germline V gene are MNHEY and SMNVEV (reference sequence).

The rearrangement joins TRBV20-1 to TRBJ2-7; a weak D match, TRBD1 (8 bases). This CDR3 comprises 15 residues. Germline V gene lookup returns CDR1 DFQATT and CDR2 SNEGSKA (reference sequence). V lost 3 bases and J 2 bases, leaving 17 bases between the germline ends. CDR3 sequence: CSASNTGGGAYEQYF. For the CDR3, the DNA is TGCAGTGCTAGTAACACAGGGGGGGGAGCCTACGAGCAGTACTTC.

Only a few counts were recorded for this clonotype. V and J are TRBV9 and TRBJ2-3; D call uncertain. The V end lost 0 bases, the J end lost 4 bases, and 12 bases lay between the germline ends. The germline CDR1 and CDR2 sequences are SGDLS and YYNGEE. CDR3 size: 15 residues. Here the CDR3 reads CASSVEGNGADTQYF. The CDR3 DNA follows: TGTGCCAGCAGCGTAGAAGGGAACGGTGCAGATACGCAGTATTTT.

The rearrangement joins TRBV20-1 to TRBJ2-3, with 15 bases identical to TRBD2. The CDR3 consists of 18 residues. The germline V gene has CDR1 DFQATT and CDR2 SNEGSKA (reference sequence). The V gene end was trimmed by 1 base and the J gene end by 6 bases; junction bases not matched to a gene: 11. As DNA, the CDR3 is TGCAGTGCTAGAGTGGGACTAGCGGGAGGCCCCGAATTGGATACGCAGTATTTT. This sequence encodes CSARVGLAGGPELDTQYF.

This clonotype has just a few counts. This chain connects TRBV20-1 to TRBJ2-1; 9 nucleotides line up with TRBD2. J gave up 9 bases and V 0 bases, and 12 bases lay outside the gene matches. Looked up from germline, CDR1 is DFQATT and CDR2 is SNEGSKA (reference sequence). The CDR3 covers 16 residues. CDR3 sequence (DNA): TGCAGTGCTAGAGATTTTTGGAGTAGCGGGAGAGCTGAGCAGTTCTTC. Translated: CSARDFWSSGRAEQFF.

In this sample, this clonotype turned up a few times. The J gene is TRBJ1-5, the V gene TRBV4-3, with D possibly TRBD1 on 6 matching bases. Trimming left V 0 bases short and J 9 bases short, with 12 bases between. Per the germline V gene, CDR1 is LGHNA and CDR2 is YSLEER. The length of the CDR3 is 14 residues. CDR3 bases: TGCGCCAGCAGCCAAGATAGGAGGGGGAGGCCCCAGCATTTT. It codes for CASSQDRRGRPQHF.

This clonotype came up many times. The chain has TRBV10-3 and TRBJ2-7; maybe TRBD2 (6 bases). Trimming took off 0 bases at V and 6 bases at J, with 15 bases between the two ends. The V gene's germline CDR1 is ENHRY and CDR2 SYGVKD. The CDR3 is 15 residues long. As DNA, the CDR3 is TGTGCCATCAGTGAGTCGACGGGAGCGAGGTTCGAGCAGTACTTC. Translating it yields CAISESTGARFEQYF.

This clonotype was recorded a few times. The rearrangement joins TRBV27 to TRBJ2-1; D might be TRBD2 (6 bases). Germline V gene lookup returns CDR1 MNHEY and CDR2 SMNVEV (reference sequence). This CDR3 comprises 16 residues. With 6 bases removed from V and 3 bases from J, the gap between germline ends came to 18 bases. As DNA, the CDR3 is TGTGCCAGCAGCCCAGCCGGGACTGCATACTACAATGAGCAGTTCTTC. Amino acids: CASSPAGTAYYNEQFF.

This clonotype was counted between two and nine times. The CDR3 loop is CASSFVGGEVEKLFF. The DNA for the CDR3 is TGTGCCAGCAGTTTTGTAGGGGGAGAGGTTGAAAAACTGTTTTTT. The rearrangement links TRBV12-3 or TRBV12-4 to TRBJ1-4; tentative D call: TRBD1 (6 bases). This CDR3 is built from 15 residues. Trimming removed 3 bases at V and 7 bases at J, with 15 bases between.

This clonotype was seen a few times. The chain employs TRBV7-2 and TRBJ2-1; 10 bases are shared with TRBD2. The germline V gene has CDR1 SGHTA and CDR2 FQGNSA. The CDR3 spans 16 residues. Trimming at V came to 1 base and at J to 5 bases, leaving 5 bases not matched to a gene. The CDR3 reads CASSLGSGRAHNEQFF. CDR3 coding DNA: TGTGCCAGCAGCTTAGGGAGCGGGAGGGCCCACAATGAGCAGTTCTTC.

This clonotype was counted a few times. V gene TRBV5-1 combines with J gene TRBJ2-7; 8 bases align to TRBD1. The length of the CDR3 is 14 residues. Germline-derived CDR1 and CDR2 are SGHRS and YFSETQ. V dropped 4 bases and J dropped 3; count of bases not matched to a gene: 6. The CDR3 sequence: CASSIYTGGYEQYF. The CDR3 DNA reads as TGCGCCAGCAGCATTTATACAGGGGGCTACGAGCAGTACTTC.

The genes are TRBV27 and TRBJ2-4; D is unresolved. The CDR3 extends over 16 amino acids. V lost 2 bases and J 0 bases, leaving 11 bases between the germline ends. Germline CDR1 is MNHEY and CDR2 is SMNVEV (reference sequence). CDR3 sequence: CASSLMAGLAKNIQYF. CDR3 bases: TGTGCCAGCAGTTTAATGGCTGGCCTAGCCAAAAACATTCAGTACTTC.

This clonotype was detected a few times. The gene calls are TRBV6-2 or TRBV6-3 and TRBJ2-3; possible D gene TRBD2, 5 bases. Trimming shortened V by 2 bases and J by 3 bases, and 12 bases separated the two germline ends. There are 15 residues in the CDR3. Per the germline V gene, CDR1 is MNHEY and CDR2 is SVGEGT. The CDR3 DNA sequence: TGTGCCAGCAGTTACCCAGCGGTCGTAACAGATACGCAGTATTTT. Its protein is CASSYPAVVTDTQYF.

V gene TRBV7-2 combines with J gene TRBJ2-7; 9 bases map to TRBD1. CDR3 size: 15 residues. V dropped 1 base and J dropped 4; count of bases not matched to a gene: 5. The germline CDR1 and CDR2 sequences are SGHTA and FQGNSA. The CDR3 bases are TGTGCCAGCAGCTTAGAAGGACAGGGGTTATACGAGCAGTACTTC. Translating gives CASSLEGQGLYEQYF.

The sample holds a few counts of this clonotype. V gene TRBV10-3 combines with J gene TRBJ2-3, with 10 positions matching TRBD2. The germline gives CDR1 ENHRY, CDR2 SYGVKD. The CDR3 runs to 16 residues. V lost 1 base and J lost 3; bases outside the gene matches: 4. CDR3 loop: CAISEFGLAVTDTQYF. CDR3 sequence (DNA): TGTGCCATCAGTGAGTTCGGACTAGCGGTGACAGATACGCAGTATTTT.

The chain has TRBV7-9 and TRBJ2-1; D gene ambiguous. The CDR3 is 14 residues long. Looked up from germline, CDR1 is SEHNR and CDR2 is FQNEAQ (reference sequence). V was cut by 5 bases and J by 6 bases, with 14 bases left in between. The CDR3 DNA follows: TGTGCCAGCAGCGCCCTGGATTGGGGCAATGAGCAGTTCTTC. Encoded protein: CASSALDWGNEQFF. Variable domain in full (rest from reference TRBV7-9 and TRBJ2-1): DTGVSQNPRHKITKRGQNVTFRCDPISEHNRLYWYRQTLGQGPEFLTYFQNEAQLEKSRLLSDRFSAERPKGSFSTLEIQRTEQGDSAMYLCASSALDWGNEQFFGPGTRLTVL.

This chain joins TRBV6-5 and TRBJ2-3, with D tentatively TRBD2 (6 bases). Between the trimmed V and J ends, which lost 3 bases and 1 base, there was a span of 11 bases. CDR1 MNHEY and CDR2 SVGAGI come from the germline V gene. This CDR3 has 15 residues. CDR3 amino acids: CASSYRRAGTDTQYF. The CDR3 region has the DNA TGTGCCAGCAGTTATAGGAGGGCCGGCACAGATACGCAGTATTTT.

This clonotype has just a few counts. V and J are TRBV5-1 and TRBJ1-1; unclear D gene. The length of the CDR3 is 15 residues. The V end was cut by 0 bases, the J end by 3 bases, with 12 bases between. CDR1 and CDR2 from the germline V gene are SGHRS and YFSETQ. Written as DNA, the CDR3 is TGCGCCAGCAGCTTGGCCCCGGGAGGGTACACTGAAGCTTTCTTT. Its protein product is CASSLAPGGYTEAFF.

V and J are TRBV6-1 and TRBJ2-3; D unclear. Germline CDR1 MNHNS, CDR2 SASEGT. The V end lost 8 bases, the J end lost 4 bases, and 16 bases lay between the germline ends. This CDR3 has 14 residues. CDR3 nucleotides: TGTGCCAGCGCACTCTCCCGTGGGGCAGATACGCAGTATTTT. This codes for CASALSRGADTQYF.

This clonotype was counted at least ten times. V gene TRBV28 combines with J gene TRBJ2-1; 11 bases align to TRBD2. The CDR3 totals 16 residues. The J segment lost 0 bases and the V segment lost 6 bases, leaving 4 bases of the junction unmatched. CDR1 is MDHEN and CDR2 is SYDVKM in the germline V gene. CDR3 nucleotides: TGTGCCAGCAGCTCGCTAGCGGGAGGCTCCTACAATGAGCAGTTCTTC. Amino acid sequence: CASSSLAGGSYNEQFF. The full variable domain, its missing parts supplied by reference TRBV28 and TRBJ2-1, is DVKVTQSSRYLVKRTGEKVFLECVQDMDHENMFWYRQDPGLGLRLIYFSYDVKMKEKGDIPEGYSVSREKKERFSLILESASTNQTSMYLCASSSLAGGSYNEQFFGPGTRLTVL.

The sample holds a few counts of this clonotype. V usage is TRBV7-2 and J usage is TRBJ2-7, with 13 bases identical to TRBD2. The CDR3 has 16 amino acids. J gave up 2 bases and V 2 bases, and 3 bases lay outside the gene matches. Germline V gene lookup returns CDR1 SGHTA and CDR2 FQGNSA. The DNA of the CDR3 is TGTGCCAGCAGCTTAAGGACTAGCGGGAGCGCCTACGAGCAGTACTTC. This encodes CASSLRTSGSAYEQYF.

The V call is TRBV7-2, the J call TRBJ1-1; D is ambiguous. This CDR3 region has 13 residues. V lost 5 bases and J 3 bases, leaving 10 bases between the germline ends. Germline CDR1 and CDR2: SGHTA and FQGNSA. The CDR3 loop reads CASSGSSYTEAFF. As DNA, the CDR3 is TGTGCCAGCAGCGGATCTTCCTACACTGAAGCTTTCTTT. Complete variable domain (other parts from reference TRBV7-2 and TRBJ1-1): GAGVSQSPSNKVTEKGKDVELRCDPISGHTALYWYRQSLGQGLEFLIYFQGNSAPDKSGLPSDRFSAERTGGSVSTLTIQRTQQEDSAVYLCASSGSSYTEAFFGQGTRLTVV.

The chain joins TRBV6-2 or TRBV6-3 to TRBJ1-1; D is unclear. Per germline, CDR1 MNHEY and CDR2 SVGEGT. Trimming shortened V by 3 bases and J by 1 base, and 9 bases separated the two germline ends. This CDR3 has 14 amino acids. CDR3 nucleotides: TGTGCCAGCAGTTATCCAATCCCGAACACTGAAGCTTTCTTT. This codes for CASSYPIPNTEAFF.

V and J are TRBV29-1 and TRBJ2-1; D might be TRBD1 (6 bases). The V gene's germline CDR1 is SQVTM and CDR2 ANQGSEA. CDR3 size: 13 residues. V lost 7 bases and J 3 bases, leaving 13 bases between the germline ends. CDR3 region: CSDQQGYYNEQFF. In DNA form, the CDR3 reads TGCAGCGATCAACAGGGTTACTACAATGAGCAGTTCTTC.

This clonotype has a count of ten or more. The chain links TRBV27 to TRBJ2-7; tentatively, D is TRBD1 or TRBD2 (6 bases each). CDR3 length: 14 amino acids. Looked up from germline, CDR1 is MNHEY and CDR2 is SMNVEV (reference sequence). V was trimmed by 2 bases and J by 7 bases, leaving 15 bases between them. The CDR3 here is CASSLEGGLLEQYF. The CDR3, as DNA: TGTGCCAGCAGTTTAGAGGGGGGTCTACTTGAGCAGTACTTC.

The CDR3 protein is CASSAGFANEQFF. The CDR3 coding sequence is TGTGCCAGCAGCGCCGGATTTGCAAATGAGCAGTTCTTC. The chain uses TRBV7-3 and TRBJ2-1; no definite D call. Looked up from germline, CDR1 is SGHTA and CDR2 is FQGTGA. Trimming left V 5 bases short and J 7 bases short, with 12 bases between. The CDR3 runs 13 residues. Based on the CDR3 plus reference TRBV7-3 and TRBJ2-1, the full variable domain is GAGVSQTPSNKVTEKGKYVELRCDPISGHTALYWYRQSLGQGPEFLIYFQGTGAADDSGLPNDRFFAVRPEGSVSTLKIQRTERGDSAVYLCASSAGFANEQFFGPGTRLTVL.

This clonotype was seen more than once but under ten times. A much larger clone is a single base away; this may be a read error. The V gene is TRBV28, the J gene TRBJ1-1; D not certain. This CDR3 comprises 11 residues. CDR1 MDHEN and CDR2 SYDVKM come from the germline V gene. V lost 6 bases and J lost 4, with 6 bases in between. As DNA, the CDR3 is TGTGCCAGCAGCTTTACCACTGAAGCTTTCTTT. Translating it yields CASSFTTEAFF.

This clonotype occurred a few times. The chain is built from TRBV7-9 and TRBJ2-2, with D possibly TRBD2 on 5 matching bases. V lost 4 bases to trimming and J lost 8 bases, with 11 bases between them. In germline, CDR1 is SEHNR, CDR2 FQNEAQ (reference sequence). This CDR3 region has 13 residues. The CDR3 nucleotides read TGTGCCAGCAGCTGGAGGTTACGGGGGGAGCTGTTTTTT. This gives the protein CASSWRLRGELFF. Full variable domain (rest looked up from reference TRBV7-9 and TRBJ2-2): DTGVSQNPRHKITKRGQNVTFRCDPISEHNRLYWYRQTLGQGPEFLTYFQNEAQLEKSRLLSDRFSAERPKGSFSTLEIQRTEQGDSAMYLCASSWRLRGELFFGEGSRLTVL.